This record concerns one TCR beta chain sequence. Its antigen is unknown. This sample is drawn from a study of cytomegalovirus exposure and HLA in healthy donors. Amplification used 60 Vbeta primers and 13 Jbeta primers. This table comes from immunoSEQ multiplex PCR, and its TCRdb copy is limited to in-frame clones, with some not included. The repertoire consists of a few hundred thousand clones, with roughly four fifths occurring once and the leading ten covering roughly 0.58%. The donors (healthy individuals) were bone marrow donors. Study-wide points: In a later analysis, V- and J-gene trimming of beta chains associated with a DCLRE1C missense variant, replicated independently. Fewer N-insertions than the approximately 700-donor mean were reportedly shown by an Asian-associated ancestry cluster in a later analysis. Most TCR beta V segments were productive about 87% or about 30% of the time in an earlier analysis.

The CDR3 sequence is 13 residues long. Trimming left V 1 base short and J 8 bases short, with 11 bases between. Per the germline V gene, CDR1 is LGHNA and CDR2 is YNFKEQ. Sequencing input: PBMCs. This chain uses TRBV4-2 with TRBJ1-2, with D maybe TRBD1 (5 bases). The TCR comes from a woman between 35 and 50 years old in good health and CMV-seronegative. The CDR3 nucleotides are TGTGCCAGCAGCCAAGGGGGACTTGGGGGCTACACCTTC. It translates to CASSQGGLGGYTF.